What follows describes a single T cell receptor (beta chain). This entry is derived from a study of OX40 agonist ivuxolimab in advanced cancers. The repertoire was sequenced with immunoSEQ multiplex PCR; TCRdb's copy has only in-frame clones and lacks some. The sample contains tens of thousands of clones, 85% to 90% of which appear only once. This clonotype was obtained from an adult with an advanced solid tumor such as melanoma, head and neck, liver or kidney cancer. This material consisted of CD4+ or CD8+ T cells sorted from blood, taken in a trial of the OX40 agonist ivuxolimab.

DNA of the CDR3: TGCAGCGTTGACCTGGACAGATTCCCGTCCTATAGCAATCAGCCCCAGCATTTT. This encodes CSVDLDRFPSYSNQPQHF. The chain recombines TRBV29-1 with TRBJ1-5; weak D call: TRBD1 (6 bases). CDR1 SQVTM and CDR2 ANQGSEA come from the germline V gene. V was trimmed by 3 bases and J by 0 bases, leaving 21 bases between them. The CDR3 is made up of 18 amino acids.